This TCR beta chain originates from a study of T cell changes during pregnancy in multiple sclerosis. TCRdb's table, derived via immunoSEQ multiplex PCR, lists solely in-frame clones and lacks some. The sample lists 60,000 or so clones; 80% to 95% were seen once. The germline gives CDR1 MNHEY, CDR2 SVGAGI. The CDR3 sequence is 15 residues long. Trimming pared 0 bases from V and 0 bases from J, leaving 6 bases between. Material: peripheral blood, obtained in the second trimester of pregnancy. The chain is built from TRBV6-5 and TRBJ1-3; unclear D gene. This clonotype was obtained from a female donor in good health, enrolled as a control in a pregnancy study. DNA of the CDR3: TGTGCCAGCAGTTACTCGAGCGGCTCTGGAAACACCATATATTTT. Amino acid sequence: CASSYSSGSGNTIYF.